These 3 T cell receptor beta chains were sequenced from one sample in a study of T cells in Graves' hyperthyroidism and ophthalmopathy. Amplified TCR beta CDR3 regions derived from RNA transcripts. During a first-round RT-PCR of the TCR CDR3, the HTBI primer set was used. TCRdb called the multiplex PCR reads again in MiXCR, with one record for every CDR3 protein. The table includes approximately 600,000 distinct CDR3 sequences, 15% to 20% detected once. Sequenced input: blood. These TCRs come from a woman in her 30s with Graves' hyperthyroidism.

This clonotype was seen repeatedly, ten times or more. V gene TRBV7-3 combines with J gene TRBJ2-3; D possibly corresponds to TRBD2 (5 bases). The CDR3 runs to 17 residues. Germline V gene data show CDR1 as SGHTA and CDR2 as FQGTGA. Trimming shortened V by 2 bases and J by 0 bases, and 15 bases separated the two germline ends. The CDR3 here is CASSLVALASSTDTQYF. CDR3 bases: TGTGCCAGCAGCTTAGTGGCATTAGCGTCTAGCACAGATACGCAGTATTTT.

This clonotype was seen repeatedly, ten times or more. The V call is TRBV10-3, the J call TRBJ2-7; 8 bases are shared with TRBD2. The CDR3 is made up of 16 amino acids. Germline CDR1 reads ENHRY; CDR2 reads SYGVKD. J lost 3 bases, V lost 5 bases, and 12 bases had no gene match. The CDR3 DNA reads as TGTGCCATCAGTACCTCAGGGGAGCGGGAGAACTACGAGCAGTACTTC. Residues: CAISTSGERENYEQYF.

This clonotype was picked up a small number of times. This sequence joins TRBV6-1 and TRBJ2-7, with TRBD2 matching 8 bases. This CDR3 contains 14 residues. The junction had 10 bases not matched to a gene; V was cut back by 8 bases and J by 4 bases. Germline V gene data show CDR1 as MNHNS and CDR2 as SASEGT. The CDR3 coding sequence is TGTGCCAGCCGACCGGGTAGCGGGACTTACGAGCAGTACTTC. It encodes CASRPGSGTYEQYF.